A single sample is the source of the 9 T cell receptor beta chains below, sequenced in a study of blood T cell repertoires in COVID-19. The data were produced by immunoSEQ multiplex PCR, yet TCRdb's version contains in-frame clones alone and is incomplete. The table has about 290,000 clones, 86% seen once. Sequencing input: peripheral blood. Source of these receptors: a woman aged 30 to 39 with active or convalescent COVID-19.

V is TRBV15 and J is TRBJ1-5, with a weak D call TRBD1 (5 bases). Trimming took off 9 bases at V and 5 bases at J, with 20 bases between the two ends. In germline, CDR1 is LNHNV, CDR2 YYDKDF (reference sequence). This CDR3 is 15 amino acids long. The CDR3 DNA sequence: TGTGCCACGGAGCAGACGTGGGGCGCTCATCAGCCCCAGCATTTT. Translated: CATEQTWGAHQPQHF.

The chain joins TRBV28 to TRBJ1-1, with a weak D call TRBD1 (6 bases). V was trimmed by 1 base and J by 10 bases, leaving 22 bases between them. The CDR3 has 16 amino acids. In germline, CDR1 is MDHEN, CDR2 SYDVKM. The CDR3: CASSLLGTFRPPGAFF. CDR3 DNA: TGTGCCAGCAGTTTATTGGGGACATTTCGGCCCCCCGGAGCTTTCTTT. The entire variable domain, with the rest obtained from reference TRBV28 and TRBJ1-1, is as follows: DVKVTQSSRYLVKRTGEKVFLECVQDMDHENMFWYRQDPGLGLRLIYFSYDVKMKEKGDIPEGYSVSREKKERFSLILESASTNQTSMYLCASSLLGTFRPPGAFFGQGTRLTVV.

CDR3 region: CASSYRSERAETQYF. The CDR3 nucleotides read TGTGCCAGCAGTTACCGCTCCGAGAGGGCAGAGACCCAGTACTTC. The genes are TRBV6-2 or TRBV6-3 and TRBJ2-5, with a weak D call TRBD2 (5 bases). The CDR3 is made up of 15 amino acids. Deletions cut 2 bases from V and 4 bases from J, with 14 bases between. The V gene's germline CDR1 is MNHEY and CDR2 SVGEGT.

V usage is TRBV5-1 and J usage is TRBJ2-5; 7 bases align to TRBD1. Per germline, CDR1 SGHRS and CDR2 YFSETQ. V shed 3 bases and J 5 bases; nucleotides not matched to a gene: 7. The length of the CDR3 is 14 residues. CDR3 residues: CASSSGTVGETQYF. The CDR3, as DNA: TGCGCCAGCAGCTCAGGGACAGTCGGGGAGACCCAGTACTTC.

A single count supports this clone. The chain combines TRBV11-2 with TRBJ2-5; 9 bases match TRBD2. CDR3 size: 14 residues. V lost 10 bases to trimming and J lost 5 bases; unmatched junction nucleotides: 11. In germline, CDR1 is SGHAT, CDR2 FQNNGV. DNA of the CDR3: TGTGCCACCAGTCTGGTTAGCGGGGGTGAGACCCAGTACTTC. It yields the protein CATSLVSGGETQYF.

There are a few counts of this clone. The V gene is TRBV19, the J gene TRBJ2-2, with D maybe TRBD2 (6 bases). V was pared by 3 bases and J by 4 bases, with 12 bases between. Germline CDR1 is LNHDA and CDR2 is SQIVND (reference sequence). CDR3 length equals 15 residues. The CDR3 DNA reads as TGTGCCAGTAGTATCCTGGGGGGACTCACCGGGGAGCTGTTTTTT. Translating gives CASSILGGLTGELFF.

J is TRBJ1-4 and V is TRBV9, with 7 nucleotides matching TRBD1. The CDR3 length is 21 residues. The junction had 26 bases not matched to a gene; V was cut back by 4 bases and J by 5 bases. Germline V gene data show CDR1 as SGDLS and CDR2 as YYNGEE. CDR3: CASSPHLRGSNPYVGNEKLFF. The CDR3 coding sequence is TGTGCCAGCAGCCCACACCTCAGGGGGTCTAACCCTTATGTAGGGAATGAAAAACTGTTTTTT.

CDR3 bases: TGTGCCAGCAGCTTTTACCTCCTACAGGGTCCTCCTCACGAGCAGTACTTC. This encodes CASSFYLLQGPPHEQYF. The genes are TRBV21-1 and TRBJ2-7; the table's D call of TRBD1 was not tested on the DNA. TRBV21-1 is tagged as a pseudogene. CDR3 size: 17 residues.

The chain carries TRBV4-2 and TRBJ2-7, with D tentatively TRBD2 (5 bases). The CDR3 length is 16 residues. V lost 1 base to trimming and J lost 2 bases, with 15 bases between them. From germline, CDR1 is LGHNA and CDR2 YNFKEQ. The CDR3 DNA reads TGTGCCAGCAGCCAAGCGGGATCCGGCGGCGCCTACGAGCAGTACTTC. This codes for CASSQAGSGGAYEQYF.